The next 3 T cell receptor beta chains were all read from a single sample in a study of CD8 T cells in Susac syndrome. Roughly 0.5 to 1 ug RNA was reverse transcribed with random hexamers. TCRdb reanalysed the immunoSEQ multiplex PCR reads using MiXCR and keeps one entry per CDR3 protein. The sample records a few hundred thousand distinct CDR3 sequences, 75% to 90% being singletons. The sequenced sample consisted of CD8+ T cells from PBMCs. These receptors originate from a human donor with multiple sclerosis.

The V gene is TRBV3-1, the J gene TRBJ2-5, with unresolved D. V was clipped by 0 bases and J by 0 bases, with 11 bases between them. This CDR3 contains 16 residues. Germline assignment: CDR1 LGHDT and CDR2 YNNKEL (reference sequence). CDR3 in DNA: TGTGCCAGCAGCCAAGAAACAGCCCCGTACCAAGAGACCCAGTACTTC. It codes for CASSQETAPYQETQYF.

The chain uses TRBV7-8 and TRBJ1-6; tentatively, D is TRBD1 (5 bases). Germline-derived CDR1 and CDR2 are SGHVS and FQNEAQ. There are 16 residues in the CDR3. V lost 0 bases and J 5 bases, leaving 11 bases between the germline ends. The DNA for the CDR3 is TGTGCCAGCAGCTTAGCAGGGGCCCTGAATAATTCACCCCTCCACTTT. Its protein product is CASSLAGALNNSPLHF. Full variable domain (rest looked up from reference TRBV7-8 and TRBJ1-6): GAGVSQSPRYKVAKRGQDVALRCDPISGHVSLFWYQQALGQGPEFLTYFQNEAQLDKSGLPSDRFFAERPEGSVSTLKIQRTQQEDSAVYLCASSLAGALNNSPLHFGNGTRLTVT.

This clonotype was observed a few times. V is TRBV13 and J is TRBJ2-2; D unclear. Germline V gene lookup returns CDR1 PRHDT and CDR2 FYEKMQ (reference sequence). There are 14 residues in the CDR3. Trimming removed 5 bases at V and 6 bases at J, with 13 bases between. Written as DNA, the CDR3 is TGTGCCAGCAGCCCCCCCCTGATCGCCGGGGAGCTGTTTTTT. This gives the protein CASSPPLIAGELFF.